Given below is one T cell receptor beta chain in context. The table lists this clonotype with many counts. The clone's antigen remains unknown. One base away there is no much larger clone; base qualities are not given. In the ophthalmopathy patients, disease was moderately to severely active, with a Clinical Activity Score of 3 or more, a NOSPECS grade of 4 or more, and a duration of less than 3 months. Patients with uncontrolled infections, other autoimmune diseases, pregnancy or lactation were excluded. Clinical symptoms, serum thyroxine and TRAb, thyroid ultrasound, and orbital computed tomography formed the basis for the diagnoses. PBMCs were separated from about 10 ml of fresh peripheral blood using Ficoll-Paque density gradient centrifugation. Total RNA was extracted using Trizol reagent, and RNA quality was assessed on an Agilent 2100 Bioanalyzer. This sample was included in a study of T cells in Graves' hyperthyroidism and ophthalmopathy (dated by TCRdb to about 2019). At the level of the whole study: Peripheral blood samples were taken at initial diagnosis, before any treatment was given. TCR V-J signatures able to tell the groups apart were searched for in a discovery cohort of 90 to 100 patients, of whom 43 had Graves' ophthalmopathy and about 60 had stable Graves' hyperthyroidism. Prospective prediction of ophthalmopathy was tested in an independent validation cohort of 18 hyperthyroidism patients and some 17 patients who later progressed to ophthalmopathy. The 75 to 100 discovery patients were divided at random into training and test sets in a 7:3 ratio. The study also compared thyroid tissue and blood T-cell repertoires from roughly six Graves' hyperthyroidism patients. After sampling, hyperthyroidism patients received methimazole starting at 30 mg daily, and ophthalmopathy patients received high-dose intravenous methylprednisolone. TCR Vbeta CDR3 sequencing of 120 to 150 peripheral blood samples (under 45 ophthalmopathy, about 75 hyperthyroidism and approximately 17 progressor patients) is reported in the paper. Results and caveats for the whole study, not just this receptor: Sample size was not statistically predetermined, and investigators were not blinded to group allocation. In validation, the model predicted progression to ophthalmopathy with approximately 71% sensitivity and less than 80% specificity, a median of roughly seven months before onset. Most expanded thyroid clonotypes (frequency above 0.001) were also detected in blood, a finding suggesting that blood repertoires may reflect thyroid immune responses. In cross-validation, a model built on a 13 V-J signature told ophthalmopathy apart from stable hyperthyroidism with about 90% sensitivity and roughly 83% specificity, and in testing the same model reached 80%/75%.

Amplification of TCR beta CDR3 regions was carried out from RNA transcripts. A first-round RT-PCR of the TCR CDR3 used the HTBI primer set with the Qiagen OneStep RT-PCR kit. Libraries were constructed in a second round of multiplex PCR, after which size selection and purification were carried out. Libraries were sequenced paired-end with 100 bp reads on an Illumina HiSeq2000. As for how the authors treated the data: SOAPnuke was used to process the raw data, with reads discarded if the reads contained adapters or uncalled bases, had a mean Phred below 15, or lacked an exact constant-primer or identifier match. COPE v1.2.5 was used to merge the high-quality paired reads, and each unique nucleotide sequence was defined as a clonotype. Clonotypes were aligned to IMGT TRBV, TRBD and TRBJ reference segments using MiTCR v1.1. The analysis was restricted to V-J combinations with a frequency above 0.0001, which together covered 99.2% of the repertoires. A TCS score was defined as the ratio between F50 (clonal expansion) and ExV (chaos), using BLOSUM62-based TCRdist between CDR3 peptides within each V-J. Welch's t-statistics and random forest reduced roughly 530 V-J features to 13, which were used in a naive Bayes classifier (R e1071). The public reads were run again by TCRdb, first through fastp at Q25 and then through MiXCR, and only productive beta chains were kept. CDR3 protein sequences are deduplicated, and each keeps its most common genes and DNA. The V and J calls were determined by TCRdb, not by the authors. The sample table records 350,000 or so distinct CDR3 sequences; about a sixth of these occur just once. The top ten constitute 15% of the sample.

The TCR comes from a woman aged 40 to 49 with Graves' ophthalmopathy. The sample comprised blood.

At the DNA level, the sequence is TGTGCCAGCAGTTTAGGTCGTGGTTTTGGGGAAGAGACCCAGTACTTC. It translates to CASSLGRGFGEETQYF. Recombination connected TRBV27 to TRBJ2-5, with the D gene call left open. The CDR1 and CDR2 encoded by the germline V gene (reference sequence) are MNHEY and SMNVEV. Taken from cysteine to phenylalanine, the CDR3 has 16 residues. The retained sequence is limited to the CDR3, 48 bases, with the frame set at the first base. Trimming takes 2 bases from V and 3 bases from J, and the germline ends sit 16 bases apart.